These T cell receptor beta chains were read from a single sample in a study of blood T cell repertoires in COVID-19. The method was immunoSEQ multiplex PCR; TCRdb's version includes in-frame clones alone and lacks a portion of them. In the table there are fewer than 650,000 clones, 85% to 90% of which are singletons. Sequenced sample: peripheral blood. The receptors were sampled from a woman aged 45-65 years with COVID-19, enrolled during active disease. Each CDR3 is given with its conserved first and last residue. The D gene is left open where the match is weak. Expanded clones are given a class, and other clones once, few, many or no size at all.

NA,TRBV5-5,TRBJ2-7,NA,TGTGCCAGCAGCTTGGGACAAATCTACGGGGGCTACGAGCAGTACTTC,CASSLGQIYGGYEQYF
NA,TRBV5-4,TRBJ2-2,few,TGTGCCAGCAGCGCCGACCTTTCGGGGAACACCGGGGAGCTGTTTTTT,CASSADLSGNTGELFF
NA,TRBV5-1,TRBJ1-6,NA,TGCGCCAGCAGCTACAAGACCGGACTCGGCGATTCACCCCTCCACTTT,CASSYKTGLGDSPLHF
NA,TRBV5-6,TRBJ1-2,NA,TGTGCCAGCAGCTCGGGGGAGGGCTATGGCTACACCTTC,CASSSGEGYGYTF
TRBD1,TRBV7-9,TRBJ1-1,few,TGTGCCAGCAGCTCGACAGGGAGAATGAGCACTGAAGCTTTCTTT,CASSSTGRMSTEAFF
NA,TRBV5-1,TRBJ1-4,NA,TGCGCCAGCAGCCGGGGGGCCGTAACAGGCACTAATGAAAAACTGTTTTTT,CASSRGAVTGTNEKLFF
TRBD1,TRBV19,TRBJ1-2,NA,TGTGCCAGTAGTAGCACCCTTCCAACCGGGACAGCTTATGGCTACACCTTC,CASSSTLPTGTAYGYTF
NA,TRBV5-4,TRBJ1-2,NA,TGTGCCAGCAGCTTGGTTGGTACAGGTAGCCATTATGGCTACACCTTC,CASSLVGTGSHYGYTF
NA,TRBV6-6,TRBJ1-1,NA,TGTGCCACCCAATGGGAGCGGAGTGAAGCTTTCTTT,CATQWERSEAFF
TRBD1,TRBV30,TRBJ1-4,NA,TGTGCCTGGAGGGGACAGGGGGTAACTAATGAAAAACTGTTTTTT,CAWRGQGVTNEKLFF
TRBD1,TRBV29-1,TRBJ1-1,few,TGCAGCGTTGTACAGGGGCGAACTGAAGCTTTCTTT,CSVVQGRTEAFF
NA,TRBV11-2,TRBJ2-1,NA,TGTGCCAGCAGCGCTAAGGGTCTAGCGACCGACAATGAGCAGTTCTTC,CASSAKGLATDNEQFF
TRBD1,TRBV28,TRBJ1-2,NA,TGTGCCAGCGACCCCTCCAGGACAGGTACCTATGGCTACACCTTC,CASDPSRTGTYGYTF
TRBD1,TRBV9,TRBJ1-2,NA,TGTGCCAGCAGCTTTCGGGGACAGGGGGACCATGGCTACACCTTC,CASSFRGQGDHGYTF
NA,TRBV19,TRBJ1-5,NA,TGTGCCAGTAGTCCAAAGACAGCCCTATTCAATCAGCCCCAGCATTTT,CASSPKTALFNQPQHF
TRBD1,TRBV2,TRBJ2-3,NA,TGTGCCAGCAGGGATAGGACAGGTCTAAATACGCAGTATTTT,CASRDRTGLNTQYF
TRBD2,TRBV5-1,TRBJ2-5,NA,TGCGCCAGCAGCTTGGGGCCGGGAGGGGGGACCCAGTACTTC,CASSLGPGGGTQYF
TRBD2,TRBV24-1,TRBJ2-1,NA,TGTGCCACCAGGGCTAGCGGGGGGGTGTACAATGAGCAGTTCTTC,CATRASGGVYNEQFF
TRBD1,TRBV7-9,TRBJ1-1,once,TGTGCCAGCAGACCCCTGAAAGGGGGCGACCGGGGCACTGAAGCTTTCTTT,CASRPLKGGDRGTEAFF
TRBD1,TRBV28,TRBJ1-2,NA,TGTGCCAGCAGTTTTGGGGGACAGCCTACGTATGGCTACACCTTC,CASSFGGQPTYGYTF
TRBD2,TRBV29-1,TRBJ2-1,few,TGCAGCGTTACGGGGACTAGCGGGGGGGCCCGATACAATGAGCAGTTCTTC,CSVTGTSGGARYNEQFF
NA,TRBV7-8,TRBJ1-2,NA,TGTGCCAGCAGCCGCGTTGGAGCTTCCTATGGCTACACCTTC,CASSRVGASYGYTF
TRBD1,TRBV5-1,TRBJ1-1,NA,TGCGCCAGCAGCTCTCGCGGGACAGGGGTTAACACTGAAGCTTTCTTT,CASSSRGTGVNTEAFF
NA,TRBV7-9,TRBJ1-1,NA,TGTGCCAGCAGCATTCCGGGGAGTAGCACTGAAGCTTTCTTT,CASSIPGSSTEAFF
NA,TRBV6-1,TRBJ1-2,NA,TGTGCCAGCAGTGAAGATCAGGGGCTGATTGGTGGCTACACCTTC,CASSEDQGLIGGYTF
TRBD1,TRBV6-6,TRBJ2-3,NA,TGTGCCAGCAGTTGGGACAGCCCAAAGAACACAGATACGCAGTATTTT,CASSWDSPKNTDTQYF
NA,TRBV6-2/TRBV6-3,TRBJ1-1,NA,TGTGCCAGCAGTTACTTGGGACATACGAACACTGAAGCTTTCTTT,CASSYLGHTNTEAFF